What follows is one TCR beta chain and its context. The antigen remains unidentified. This sample was taken from a study of monozygotic twins with inflammatory bowel disease. Overall study results and limits: IBD patients shared fewer clonotypes with other individuals than healthy twins, especially patients with disease activity signs.

The study subjected TCRalpha and TCRbeta cDNA to two nested PCRs of roughly 16 and 10 cycles. Reprocessing the 5' RACE reads, TCRdb reports a single entry for every CDR3 protein and omits DNA. The sample table includes about 300,000 distinct CDR3 sequences. This receptor was identified in a human donor with ulcerative colitis or Crohn's disease, or a healthy co-twin of an affected twin (not recorded which). Sequenced: blood.

CDR3: CASAKRGRDEQFF. This sequence joins TRBV7-2 and TRBJ2-1; absent DNA, TCRdb's TRBD1 call cannot be checked. The CDR3 loop spans 13 amino acids. CDR1 and CDR2 from the germline V gene are SGHTA and FQGNSA.